These T cell receptor beta chains were read from a single sample in a study of neoadjuvant anti-PD-1 for oral cavity cancer. TCRdb keeps only in-frame clones here, not all; method: immunoSEQ multiplex PCR. The sample has 15,000 to 20,000 clones; 65% to 85% are singletons. The specimen was PBMCs, collected before nivolumab (anti-PD-1) treatment. These receptors all stem from a person between 35 and 79 years old with oral cavity squamous cell carcinoma. Each CDR3 is given with its conserved first and last residue. A D gene is named only where the DNA matches it firmly. The listing skips clone size in some rows; elsewhere it reads once, few, many or a size class.

len	j_gene	v_gene	abundance	d_gene	CDR3nt	CDR3aa
16	TRBJ2-5	TRBV6-5	-	-	TGTGCCAGCAGTTACTCAAAAACCGGGTACCAAGAGACCCAGTACTTC	CASSYSKTGYQETQYF
15	TRBJ2-2	TRBV10-3	-	-	TGTGCCATCAGTGAGGTGGGAGTGAACACCGGGGAGCTGTTTTTT	CAISEVGVNTGELFF
19	TRBJ2-1	TRBV30	-	TRBD2	TGTGCCTGGAGTGGGACTAGCGGGAGGGTGTCCGCGACCTACAATGAGCAGTTCTTC	CAWSGTSGRVSATYNEQFF
12	TRBJ2-1	TRBV6-5	-	TRBD1	TGTGCCAGCAGCCGTGACAGGGGGTCAAAGTTCTTC	CASSRDRGSKFF
15	TRBJ2-3	TRBV29-1	-	TRBD2	TGCAGCGCACGAATACTAGCGGGTGGCACAGATACGCAGTATTTT	CSARILAGGTDTQYF
14	TRBJ2-7	TRBV7-2	-	TRBD1	TGTGCCAGCAGCTTAGTCGTAGGGGGCATCGAGCAGTACTTC	CASSLVVGGIEQYF
15	TRBJ2-3	TRBV5-1	once	TRBD2	TGCGCCAGCAGCTTTAGCGGGAGTTATGCAGATACGCAGTATTTT	CASSFSGSYADTQYF
13	TRBJ1-5	TRBV5-8	-	TRBD1	TGTGCCAGCAGCCGGGACAGAAATCAGCCCCAGCATTTT	CASSRDRNQPQHF
12	TRBJ2-7	TRBV18	-	-	TGTGCCAGCTCACGGGGACTCTACGAGCAGTACTTC	CASSRGLYEQYF
18	TRBJ2-6	TRBV2	-	-	TGTGCCAGCAGTGAGCAGCAGATCTATATCTCTGGGGCCAACGTCCTGACTTTC	CASSEQQIYISGANVLTF
15	TRBJ2-7	TRBV27	-	TRBD2	TGTGCCAGCAGTTTGACTAGCGGGAGCGGCTACGAGCAGTACTTC	CASSLTSGSGYEQYF
17	TRBJ2-1	TRBV15	-	-	TGTGCCACCAGCGGTACCCGGGGTGGCCGGACTTACAATGAGCAGTTCTTC	CATSGTRGGRTYNEQFF
12	TRBJ1-2	TRBV10-3	once	-	TGTGCCATCACGGGAACTAACTATGGCTACACCTTC	CAITGTNYGYTF
14	TRBJ1-2	TRBV6-5	-	TRBD1	TGTGCCAGCAGTTCCACGACAGGGGAATATGGCTACACCTTC	CASSSTTGEYGYTF
17	TRBJ1-1	TRBV11-2	-	-	TGTGCCAGCAGCTTAGGGCGGTCGACCGGGCTTAACACTGAAGCTTTCTTT	CASSLGRSTGLNTEAFF
14	TRBJ2-1	TRBV10-2	-	-	TGCGCCATCGGGCGGACCGCGGCCTTCAATGAGCAGTTCTTC	CAIGRTAAFNEQFF
12	TRBJ2-1	TRBV29-1	-	-	TGCAGCGCTTCAAACATGATCGGTGAGCAGTTCTTC	CSASNMIGEQFF
15	TRBJ1-3	TRBV4-2	few	-	TGTGCCAGCAGCCAAGAGTCCCCCCGTTCAGACACCATATATTTT	CASSQESPRSDTIYF
13	TRBJ1-2	TRBV6-5	few	-	TGTGCCAGCAGACACCCCGACACCTATGGCTACACCTTC	CASRHPDTYGYTF
11	TRBJ2-1	TRBV27	-	-	TGTGCCAGCACCATGTTAAATGAGCAGTTCTTC	CASTMLNEQFF
15	TRBJ2-2	TRBV19	-	-	TGTGCCAGTAGTATTGGAGGGGTTCTAACCGGGGAGCTGTTTTTT	CASSIGGVLTGELFF
13	TRBJ2-3	TRBV6-5	-	-	TGTGCCAGCAGTTACGTCTACACAGATACGCAGTATTTT	CASSYVYTDTQYF
14	TRBJ1-1	TRBV6-5	few	-	TGTGCCAGCATGTTGGCCGGGATAAACACTGAAGCTTTCTTT	CASMLAGINTEAFF
17	TRBJ2-4	TRBV13	few	TRBD2	TGTGCCAGCAGCTTAGGCCTAGCGGGATCTGGCAAAAACATTCAGTACTTC	CASSLGLAGSGKNIQYF
17	TRBJ1-5	TRBV19	-	-	TGTGCCAGTAGTATAGGGGTTGGAGGGAGGAGCAATCAGCCCCAGCATTTT	CASSIGVGGRSNQPQHF
17	TRBJ2-1	TRBV4-2	-	TRBD2	TGTGCCAGCAGCCAAGATCAGGCTAGCGGATCCTACAATGAGCAGTTCTTC	CASSQDQASGSYNEQFF
17	TRBJ2-2	TRBV7-9	-	TRBD1	TGTGCCAGCAGCAGCTCCTGGACAGGGGGCAGCACCGGGGAGCTGTTTTTT	CASSSSWTGGSTGELFF
16	TRBJ2-1	TRBV6-6	-	-	TGTGCCAGCAGTTACTCGACTGGCAGCTCCTACAATGAGCAGTTCTTC	CASSYSTGSSYNEQFF
16	TRBJ2-1	TRBV7-9	-	-	TGTGCCAGCAGCTCGCCCGGAGTACTAGCTCAAAATGAGCAGTTCTTC	CASSSPGVLAQNEQFF
13	TRBJ2-1	TRBV29-1	-	TRBD1	TGCAGCGTTGAGACAGGGGCCTACAATGAGCAGTTCTTC	CSVETGAYNEQFF
17	TRBJ1-1	TRBV19	-	-	TGTGCCAGTAGCAAAGAGGGGGTTTGGGGTGGGAACACTGAAGCTTTCTTT	CASSKEGVWGGNTEAFF
14	TRBJ2-1	TRBV6-6	-	TRBD2	TGTGCCAGCAGTTACGGACTAGAGTCTAGTGAGCAGTTCTTC	CASSYGLESSEQFF
11	TRBJ2-3	TRBV20-1	-	-	TGCAGTGCACAGAAGGTAGATACGCAGTATTTT	CSAQKVDTQYF
15	TRBJ2-7	TRBV28	-	TRBD1	TGTGCCAGCATCACTACAGGGGACCCCTCCTACGAGCAGTACTTC	CASITTGDPSYEQYF
15	TRBJ2-7	TRBV6-1	few	-	TGTGCCAGCAGTGAATTTCAAGGACCAGTCTACGAGCAGTACTTC	CASSEFQGPVYEQYF
11	TRBJ1-5	TRBV27	few	-	TGTGCCAGCAGCCCGAATCAGCCCCAGCATTTT	CASSPNQPQHF
13	TRBJ1-1	TRBV27	-	-	TGTGCCAGCAGTTTATATCGGAGAAATGAAGCTTTCTTT	CASSLYRRNEAFF
13	TRBJ1-1	TRBV5-1	-	-	TGCGCCAGCAGCTTTGCTGTGAACACTGAAGCTTTCTTT	CASSFAVNTEAFF
13	TRBJ2-1	TRBV7-7	once	-	TGTGCTAGCAGCCAAGGGACGGCCAATGAGCAGTTCTTC	CASSQGTANEQFF
16	TRBJ2-3	TRBV11-2	-	TRBD2	TGTGCCAGCAGCCAAGGGACTAGCGGGAGCACAGATACGCAGTATTTT	CASSQGTSGSTDTQYF
13	TRBJ2-7	TRBV6-5	-	TRBD2	TGTGCCAGCAGGGGCGCCCCGGGGGGCGAGCAGTACTTC	CASRGAPGGEQYF